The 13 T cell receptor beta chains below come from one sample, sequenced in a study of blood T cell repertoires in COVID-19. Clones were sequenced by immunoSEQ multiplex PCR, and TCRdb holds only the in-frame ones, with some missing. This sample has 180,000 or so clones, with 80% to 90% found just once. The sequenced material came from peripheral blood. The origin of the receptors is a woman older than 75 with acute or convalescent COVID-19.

The CDR3 nucleotides read TGTGCCAGTAGTATAGACATAGAGGACAGCTCCTACGAGCAGTACTTC. It codes for CASSIDIEDSSYEQYF. V gene TRBV19 combines with J gene TRBJ2-7; a possible D gene is TRBD1 (6 bases). In germline, CDR1 is LNHDA, CDR2 SQIVND (reference sequence). This CDR3 contains 16 residues. With 0 bases removed from V and 0 bases from J, the gap between germline ends came to 12 bases.

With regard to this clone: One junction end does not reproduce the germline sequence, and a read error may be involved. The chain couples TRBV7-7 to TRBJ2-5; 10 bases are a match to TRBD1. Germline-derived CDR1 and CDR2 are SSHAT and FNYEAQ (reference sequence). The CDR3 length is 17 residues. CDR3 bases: TGTGCTAGCAGCTTAGCGTTTTCGACAGGGGGCAGGGAGACCCAGTACTTC. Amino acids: CASSLAFSTGGRETQYF.

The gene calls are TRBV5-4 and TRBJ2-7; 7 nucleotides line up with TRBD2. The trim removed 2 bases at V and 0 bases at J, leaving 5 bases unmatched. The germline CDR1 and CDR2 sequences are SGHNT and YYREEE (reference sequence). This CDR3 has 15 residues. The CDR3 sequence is CASSLSAGTSYEQYF. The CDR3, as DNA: TGTGCCAGCAGCTTATCAGCGGGGACCTCCTACGAGCAGTACTTC.

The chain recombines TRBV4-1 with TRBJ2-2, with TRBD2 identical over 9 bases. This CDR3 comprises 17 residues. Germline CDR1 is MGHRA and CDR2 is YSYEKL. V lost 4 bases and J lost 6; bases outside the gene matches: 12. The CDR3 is CASSPPGIAGASGELFF. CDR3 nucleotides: TGCGCCAGCAGCCCCCCCGGTATAGCGGGAGCCTCCGGGGAGCTGTTTTTT.

The CDR3 DNA follows: TGTGCCAGCAGCTTTGGGCAGCCTGGAAACACCATATATTTT. As protein: CASSFGQPGNTIYF. The chain links TRBV7-2 to TRBJ1-3, with unresolved D. CDR3 length: 14 amino acids. Germline CDR1 is SGHTA and CDR2 is FQGNSA. V was cut by 3 bases and J by 2 bases, with 8 bases left in between. The full variable domain, its missing parts supplied by reference TRBV7-2 and TRBJ1-3, is GAGVSQSPSNKVTEKGKDVELRCDPISGHTALYWYRQSLGQGLEFLIYFQGNSAPDKSGLPSDRFSAERTGGSVSTLTIQRTQQEDSAVYLCASSFGQPGNTIYFGEGSWLTVV.

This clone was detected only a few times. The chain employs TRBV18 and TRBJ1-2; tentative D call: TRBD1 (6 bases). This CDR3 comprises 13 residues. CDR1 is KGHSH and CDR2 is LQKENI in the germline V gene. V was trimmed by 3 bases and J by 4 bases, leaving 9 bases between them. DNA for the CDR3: TGTGCCAGCTCACCCACAGGGATCTATGGCTACACCTTC. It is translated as CASSPTGIYGYTF.

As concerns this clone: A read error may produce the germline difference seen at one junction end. CDR3 loop: CATSDTAAFEF. The CDR3 DNA sequence: TGTGCCACCAGTGATACCGCGGCTTTCGAGTTT. The chain links TRBV24-1 to TRBJ1-1; D gene unclear. This CDR3 is 11 amino acids long. Germline CDR1 reads KGHDR; CDR2 reads SFDVKD.

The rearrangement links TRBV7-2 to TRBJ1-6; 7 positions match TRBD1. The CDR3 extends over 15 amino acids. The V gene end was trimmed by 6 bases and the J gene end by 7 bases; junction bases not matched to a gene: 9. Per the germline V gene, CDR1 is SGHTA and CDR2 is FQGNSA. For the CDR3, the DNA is TGTGCCAGCAGTCCCACAGGGGTCCCAAATTCACCCCTCCACTTT. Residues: CASSPTGVPNSPLHF.

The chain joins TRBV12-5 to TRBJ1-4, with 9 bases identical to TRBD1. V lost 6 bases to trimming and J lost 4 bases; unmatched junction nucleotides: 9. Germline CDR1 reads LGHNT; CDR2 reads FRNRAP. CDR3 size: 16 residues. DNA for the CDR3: TGTGCTAGTGGCCTCGGGACAGGGCCGTTTAATGAAAAACTGTTTTTT. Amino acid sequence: CASGLGTGPFNEKLFF.

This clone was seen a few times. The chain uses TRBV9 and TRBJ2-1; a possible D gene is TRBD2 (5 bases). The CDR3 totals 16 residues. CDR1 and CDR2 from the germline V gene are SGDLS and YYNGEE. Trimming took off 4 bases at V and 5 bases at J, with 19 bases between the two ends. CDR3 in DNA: TGTGCCAGCAGCCTTCGCTCCGGGAATCGGGACAATGAGCAGTTCTTC. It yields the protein CASSLRSGNRDNEQFF.

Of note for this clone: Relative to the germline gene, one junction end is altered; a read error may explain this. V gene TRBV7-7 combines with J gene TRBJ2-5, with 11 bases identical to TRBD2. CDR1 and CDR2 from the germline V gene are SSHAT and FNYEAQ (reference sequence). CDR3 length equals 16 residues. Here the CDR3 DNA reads TGTGCTAGCAGTCCGGAGACTAGCGGGAATTGGGAGACCCAGTACTTC. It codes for CASSPETSGNWETQYF. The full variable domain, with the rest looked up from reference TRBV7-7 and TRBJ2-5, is GAGVSQSPRYKVTKRGQDVTLRCDPISSHATLYWYQQALGQGPEFLTYFNYEAQPDKSGLPSDRFSAERPEGSISTLTIQRTEQRDSAMYRCASSPETSGNWETQYFGPGTRLLVL.

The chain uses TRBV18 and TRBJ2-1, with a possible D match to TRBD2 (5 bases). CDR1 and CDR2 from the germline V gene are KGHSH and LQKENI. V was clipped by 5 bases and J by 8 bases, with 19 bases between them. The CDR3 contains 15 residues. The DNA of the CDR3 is TGTGCCAGCTCAATATCAGCGGTGGGTTCGGATGAGCAGTTCTTC. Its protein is CASSISAVGSDEQFF.

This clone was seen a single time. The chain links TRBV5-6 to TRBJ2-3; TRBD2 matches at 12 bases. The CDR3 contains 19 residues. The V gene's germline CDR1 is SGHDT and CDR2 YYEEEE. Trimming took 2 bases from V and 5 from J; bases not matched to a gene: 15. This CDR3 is CASSLRADASGRAVDTQYF. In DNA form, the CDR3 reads TGTGCCAGCAGCTTACGGGCCGATGCTAGCGGGAGGGCGGTAGATACGCAGTATTTT.